Each of the 4 T cell receptor beta chains below was sequenced from the same sample in a study of tumor-infiltrating lymphocytes in primary liver carcinoma. Germline DNA was also extracted, with blood RNA taken from unsorted whole blood. Researchers generated TCR beta cDNA from about 500 ng of total RNA, relying on a constant-region primer. Nested multiplex PCR, run for three rounds with slightly modified ARM-PCR, yielded TCR beta libraries. PCR rounds one and two used TRBV1-TRBV30 forward primers with a C-beta reverse primer for 10 cycles each. Using its own MiXCR run on the multiplex PCR reads, TCRdb lists one record per CDR3 protein. The sample holds some 320,000 distinct CDR3 sequences, more than 55% seen once. Sample: peripheral blood. The receptor set was obtained from a man aged 40-49 years with primary liver carcinoma and hepatitis B virus infection.

This clonotype was observed a few times. J is TRBJ1-2 and V is TRBV4-1, with 8 bases lining up with TRBD1. The germline V gene has CDR1 MGHRA and CDR2 YSYEKL. This CDR3 has 14 amino acids. V lost 4 bases and J lost 2; bases outside the gene matches: 3. The CDR3 DNA sequence: TGCGCCAGCAGCCTCGACAGGGGCAACTATGGCTACACCTTC. Its translation is CASSLDRGNYGYTF.

At least ten counts were recorded for this clonotype. The chain couples TRBV6-1 to TRBJ1-4; the D gene is possibly TRBD1 (5 bases). The CDR3 sequence is 16 residues long. Germline CDR1 is MNHNS and CDR2 is SASEGT. Trimming took off 0 bases at V and 0 bases at J, with 8 bases between the two ends. CDR3 in DNA: TGTGCCAGCAGTGAAGCGGGGGTTGCAACTAATGAAAAACTGTTTTTT. Its protein is CASSEAGVATNEKLFF.

This clonotype has a count of ten or more. V is TRBV4-1 and J is TRBJ2-5; 15 bases are shared with TRBD2. The CDR3 is 18 amino acids. From germline, CDR1 is MGHRA and CDR2 YSYEKL. V lost 1 base and J lost 6; bases outside the gene matches: 9. The CDR3 protein is CASSQVGLAGGNTKTQYF. The CDR3 DNA follows: TGCGCCAGCAGCCAAGTCGGACTAGCGGGAGGGAACACGAAGACCCAGTACTTC.

This clonotype was seen a handful of times. A much larger clonotype is one base distant, so this may be a read error. The rearrangement joins TRBV6-2 or TRBV6-3 to TRBJ2-5; D perhaps matches TRBD2 (5 bases). V lost 0 bases and J lost 5, with 13 bases in between. This CDR3 region has 15 residues. CDR1 and CDR2 (germline): MNHEY, SVGEGT. Written as DNA, the CDR3 is TGTGCCAGCAGTTACTCTGAGGTTACGGGGGAGACCCAGTACTTC. Its translation is CASSYSEVTGETQYF.